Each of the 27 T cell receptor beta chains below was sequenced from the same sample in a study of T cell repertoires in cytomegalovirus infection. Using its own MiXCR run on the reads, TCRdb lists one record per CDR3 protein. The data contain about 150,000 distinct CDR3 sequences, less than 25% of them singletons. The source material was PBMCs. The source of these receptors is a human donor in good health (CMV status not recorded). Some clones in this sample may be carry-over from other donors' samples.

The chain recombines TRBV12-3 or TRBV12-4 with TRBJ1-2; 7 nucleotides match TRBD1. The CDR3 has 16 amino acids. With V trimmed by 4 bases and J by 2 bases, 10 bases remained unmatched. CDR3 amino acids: CASSSTGIRNNYGYTF. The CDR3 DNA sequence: TGTGCCAGCAGTTCGACAGGGATTAGGAACAACTATGGCTACACCTTC.

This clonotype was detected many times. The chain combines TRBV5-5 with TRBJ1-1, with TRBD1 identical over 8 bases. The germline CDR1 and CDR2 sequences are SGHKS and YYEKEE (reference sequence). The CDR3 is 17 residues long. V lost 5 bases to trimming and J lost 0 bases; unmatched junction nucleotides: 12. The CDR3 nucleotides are TGTGCCAGCAGTCCGGACAGGGCCAACGCATTGAACACTGAAGCTTTCTTT. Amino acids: CASSPDRANALNTEAFF.

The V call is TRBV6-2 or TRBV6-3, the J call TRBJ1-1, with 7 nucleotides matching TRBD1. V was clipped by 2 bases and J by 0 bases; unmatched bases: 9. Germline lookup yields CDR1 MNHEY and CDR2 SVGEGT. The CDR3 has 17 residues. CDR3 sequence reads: CASSYPENRGLNTEAFF. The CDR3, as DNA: TGTGCCAGCAGTTACCCAGAAAACAGGGGATTGAACACTGAAGCTTTCTTT.

Here the CDR3 reads CAWSEVVRVNTEAFF. CDR3 bases: TGTGCCTGGAGTGAAGTGGTCAGGGTGAACACTGAAGCTTTCTTT. The genes are TRBV30 and TRBJ1-1, with D tentatively TRBD1 (5 bases). Looked up from germline, CDR1 is GTSNPN and CDR2 is SVGIG (reference sequence). The CDR3 runs 15 residues. V dropped 1 base and J dropped 0 bases, with 12 bases sitting between them.

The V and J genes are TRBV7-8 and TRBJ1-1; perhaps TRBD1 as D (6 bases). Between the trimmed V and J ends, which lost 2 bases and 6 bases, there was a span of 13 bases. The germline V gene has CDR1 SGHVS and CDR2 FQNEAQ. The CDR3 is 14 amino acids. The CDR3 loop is CASSLIGGPAEAFF. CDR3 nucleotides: TGTGCCAGCAGCTTAATCGGGGGGCCAGCTGAAGCTTTCTTT.

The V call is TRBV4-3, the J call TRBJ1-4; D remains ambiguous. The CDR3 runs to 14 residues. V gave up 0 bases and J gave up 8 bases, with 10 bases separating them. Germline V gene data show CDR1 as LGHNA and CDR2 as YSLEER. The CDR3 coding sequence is TGCGCCAGCAGCCAAGATGCGGGTCAAGAAAAACTGTTTTTT. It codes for CASSQDAGQEKLFF.

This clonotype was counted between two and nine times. The CDR3 coding sequence is TGTGCCAGCAGCGTAGGAGGCGGGACAGGCCAAGAGACCCAGTACTTC. Its protein product is CASSVGGGTGQETQYF. The rearrangement links TRBV9 to TRBJ2-5; 8 bases map to TRBD1. The CDR3 has 16 amino acids. With V trimmed by 0 bases and J by 1 base, 5 bases remained unmatched. The germline gives CDR1 SGDLS, CDR2 YYNGEE.

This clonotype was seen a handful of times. CDR3 loop: CASRGPLEGQPQHF. DNA of the CDR3: TGTGCCAGCAGGGGACCCCTGGAGGGACAGCCCCAGCATTTT. The chain recombines TRBV28 with TRBJ1-5; a possible D gene is TRBD1 (5 bases). Trimming shortened V by 6 bases and J by 7 bases, and 16 bases separated the two germline ends. Germline values: CDR1 MDHEN, CDR2 SYDVKM. This CDR3 has 14 residues.

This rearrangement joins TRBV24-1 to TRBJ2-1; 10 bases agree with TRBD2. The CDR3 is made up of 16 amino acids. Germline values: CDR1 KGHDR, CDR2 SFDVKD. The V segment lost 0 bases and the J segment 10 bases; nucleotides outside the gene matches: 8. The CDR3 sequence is CATSDLSLAGDEEQFF. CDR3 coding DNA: TGTGCCACCAGTGATTTGTCTCTAGCGGGAGACGAAGAGCAGTTCTTC.

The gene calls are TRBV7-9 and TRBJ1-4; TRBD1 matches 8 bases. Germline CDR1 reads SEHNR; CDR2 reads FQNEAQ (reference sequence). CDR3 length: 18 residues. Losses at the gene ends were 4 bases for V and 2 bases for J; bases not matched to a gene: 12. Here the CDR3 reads CASSSPLRGPTTNEKLFF. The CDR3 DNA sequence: TGTGCCAGCAGCTCCCCCCTCAGGGGGCCAACTACTAATGAAAAACTGTTTTTT.

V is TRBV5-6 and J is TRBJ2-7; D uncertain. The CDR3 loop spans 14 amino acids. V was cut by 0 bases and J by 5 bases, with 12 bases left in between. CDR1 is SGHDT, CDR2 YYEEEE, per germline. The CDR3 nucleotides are TGTGCCAGCAGCTTGGTGGCAGTCCCGGACGAGCAGTACTTC. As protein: CASSLVAVPDEQYF. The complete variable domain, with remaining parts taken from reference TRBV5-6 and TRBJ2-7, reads DAGVTQSPTHLIKTRGQQVTLRCSPKSGHDTVSWYQQALGQGPQFIFQYYEEEERQRGNFPDRFSGHQFPNYSSELNVNALLLGDSALYLCASSLVAVPDEQYFGPGTRLTVT.

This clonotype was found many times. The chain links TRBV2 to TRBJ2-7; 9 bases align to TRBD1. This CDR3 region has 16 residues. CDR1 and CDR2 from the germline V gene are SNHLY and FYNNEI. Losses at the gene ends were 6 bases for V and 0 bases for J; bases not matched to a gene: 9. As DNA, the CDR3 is TGTGCCAGCAGGCTTTTTGGGACAGGGCTCTCCTACGAGCAGTACTTC. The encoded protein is CASRLFGTGLSYEQYF.

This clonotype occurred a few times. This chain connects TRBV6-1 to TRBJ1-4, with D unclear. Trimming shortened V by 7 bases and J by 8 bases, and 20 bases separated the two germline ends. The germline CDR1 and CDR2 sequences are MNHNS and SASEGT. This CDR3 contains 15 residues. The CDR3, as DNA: TGTGCCAGCAACCGCGGGTGGGGAAACGGCGAAAAACTGTTTTTT. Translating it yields CASNRGWGNGEKLFF.

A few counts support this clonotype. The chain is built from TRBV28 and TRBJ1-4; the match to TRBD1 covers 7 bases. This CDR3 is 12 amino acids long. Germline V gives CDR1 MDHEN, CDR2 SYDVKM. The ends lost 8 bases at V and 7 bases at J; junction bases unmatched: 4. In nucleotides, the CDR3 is TGTGCCAGCCGCCCAGGGGGTGAAAAACTGTTTTTT. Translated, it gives CASRPGGEKLFF.

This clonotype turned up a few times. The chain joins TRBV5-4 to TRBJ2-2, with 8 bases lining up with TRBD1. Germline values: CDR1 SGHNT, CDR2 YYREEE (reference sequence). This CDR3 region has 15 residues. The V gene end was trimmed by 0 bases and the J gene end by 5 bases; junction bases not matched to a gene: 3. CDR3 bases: TGTGCCAGCAGCTTGGCCGGGACAGGTACCGGGGAGCTGTTTTTT. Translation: CASSLAGTGTGELFF.

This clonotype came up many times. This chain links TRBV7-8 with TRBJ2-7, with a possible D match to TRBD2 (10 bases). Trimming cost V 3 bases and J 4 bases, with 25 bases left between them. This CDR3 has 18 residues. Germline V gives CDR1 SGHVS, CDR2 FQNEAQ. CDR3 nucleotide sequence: TGTGCCAGCAGCTTTAGGGACAGGGTGGCTAGCGGGAGATACGAGCAGTACTTC. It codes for CASSFRDRVASGRYEQYF.

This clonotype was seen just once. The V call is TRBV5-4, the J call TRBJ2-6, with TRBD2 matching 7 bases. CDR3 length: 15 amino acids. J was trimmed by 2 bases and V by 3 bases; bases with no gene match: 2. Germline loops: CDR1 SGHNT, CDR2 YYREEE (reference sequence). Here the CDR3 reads CASSWGGTGANVLTF. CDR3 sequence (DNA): TGTGCCAGCAGCTGGGGGGGGACTGGGGCCAACGTCCTGACTTTC.

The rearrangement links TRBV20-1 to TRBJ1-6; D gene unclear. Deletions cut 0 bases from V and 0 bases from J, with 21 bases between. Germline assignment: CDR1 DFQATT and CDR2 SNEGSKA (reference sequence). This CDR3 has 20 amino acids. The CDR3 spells CSARDGERQPRSSYNSPLHF. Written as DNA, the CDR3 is TGCAGTGCTAGAGATGGGGAGAGGCAGCCCCGAAGCTCCTATAATTCACCCCTCCACTTT.

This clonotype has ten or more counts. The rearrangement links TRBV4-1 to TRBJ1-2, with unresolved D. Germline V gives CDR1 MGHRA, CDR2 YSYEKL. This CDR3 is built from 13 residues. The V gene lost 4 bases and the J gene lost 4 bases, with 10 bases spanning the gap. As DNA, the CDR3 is TGCGCCAGCAGCCCTGATCGTTTCTATGGCTACACCTTC. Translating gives CASSPDRFYGYTF.

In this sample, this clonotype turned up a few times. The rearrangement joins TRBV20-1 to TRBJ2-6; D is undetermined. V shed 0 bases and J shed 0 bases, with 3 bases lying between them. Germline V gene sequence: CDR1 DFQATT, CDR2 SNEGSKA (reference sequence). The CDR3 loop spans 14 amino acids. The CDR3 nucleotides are TGCAGTGCTAGAGAGAGCTCTGGGGCCAACGTCCTGACTTTC. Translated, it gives CSARESSGANVLTF.

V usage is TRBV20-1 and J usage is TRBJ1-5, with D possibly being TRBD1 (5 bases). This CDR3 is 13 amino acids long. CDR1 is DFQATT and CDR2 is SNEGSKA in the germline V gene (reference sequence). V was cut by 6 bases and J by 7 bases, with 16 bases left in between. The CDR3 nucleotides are TGCAGTGCCTCTGGGGGGGGTAGACAGCCCCAGCATTTT. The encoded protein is CSASGGGRQPQHF.

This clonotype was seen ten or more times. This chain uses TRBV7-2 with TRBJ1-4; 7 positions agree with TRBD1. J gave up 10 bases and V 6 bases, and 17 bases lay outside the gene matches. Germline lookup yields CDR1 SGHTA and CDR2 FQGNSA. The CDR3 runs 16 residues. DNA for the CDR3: TGTGCCAGCAGTCCGAGGACAGGCCACTTACCTTTAAAACTGTTTTTT. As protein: CASSPRTGHLPLKLFF.

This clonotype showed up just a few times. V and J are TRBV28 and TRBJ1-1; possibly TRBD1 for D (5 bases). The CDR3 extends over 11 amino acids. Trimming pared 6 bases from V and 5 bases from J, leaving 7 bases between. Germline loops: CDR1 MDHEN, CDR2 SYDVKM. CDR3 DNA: TGTGCCAGCAGGGGGCTGACTGAAGCTTTCTTT. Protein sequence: CASRGLTEAFF. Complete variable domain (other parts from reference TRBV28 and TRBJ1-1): DVKVTQSSRYLVKRTGEKVFLECVQDMDHENMFWYRQDPGLGLRLIYFSYDVKMKEKGDIPEGYSVSREKKERFSLILESASTNQTSMYLCASRGLTEAFFGQGTRLTVV.

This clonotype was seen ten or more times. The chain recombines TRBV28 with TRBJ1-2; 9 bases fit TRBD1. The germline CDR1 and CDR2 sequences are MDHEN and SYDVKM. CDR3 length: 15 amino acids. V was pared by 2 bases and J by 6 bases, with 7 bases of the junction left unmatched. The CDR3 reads CASSLIGTGWNGYTF. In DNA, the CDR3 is TGTGCCAGCAGTTTAATAGGGACAGGGTGGAATGGCTACACCTTC.

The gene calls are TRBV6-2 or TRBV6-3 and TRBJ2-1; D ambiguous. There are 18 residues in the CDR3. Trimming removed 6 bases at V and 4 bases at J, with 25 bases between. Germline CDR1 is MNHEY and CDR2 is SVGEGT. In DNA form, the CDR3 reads TGTGCCAGCAGGCCCGCACCGGGCATCCAAATGCGGTACAATGAGCAGTTCTTC. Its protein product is CASRPAPGIQMRYNEQFF.

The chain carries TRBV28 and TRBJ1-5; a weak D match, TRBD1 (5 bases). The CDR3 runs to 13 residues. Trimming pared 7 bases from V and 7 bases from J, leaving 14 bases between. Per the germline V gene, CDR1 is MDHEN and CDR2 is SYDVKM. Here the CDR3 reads CASKESGKQPQHF. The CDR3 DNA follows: TGTGCCAGCAAGGAATCAGGGAAACAGCCCCAGCATTTT.

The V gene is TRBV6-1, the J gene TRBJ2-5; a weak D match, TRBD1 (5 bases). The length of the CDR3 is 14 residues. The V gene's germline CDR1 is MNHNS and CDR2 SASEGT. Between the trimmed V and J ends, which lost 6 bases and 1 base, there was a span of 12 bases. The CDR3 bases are TGTGCCAGCAGAGCCAGACAGCCCCAAGAGACCCAGTACTTC. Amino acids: CASRARQPQETQYF.